The 31 T cell receptor beta chains in this list originate from one sample, sequenced in a study of control samples from healthy donors and cancer patients. Using immunoSEQ multiplex PCR, the repertoire was profiled, and TCRdb retains in-frame clones only, with some absent. This sample carries 120,000 to 150,000 clones, about nine tenths of them seen once, and the ten largest clones take about 3.2%. The sequencing input was blood. The receptors originated from a man aged 30-40 years in good health.

This clone has just one count. The chain uses TRBV27 and TRBJ1-5; D is unclear. This CDR3 contains 15 residues. The germline gives CDR1 MNHEY, CDR2 SMNVEV (reference sequence). V lost 0 bases and J 4 bases, leaving 10 bases between the germline ends. This CDR3 is CASSLSLGFNQPQHF. The CDR3 DNA reads as TGTGCCAGCAGTTTATCCCTCGGATTTAATCAGCCCCAGCATTTT.

The chain uses TRBV6-1 and TRBJ1-6; the D gene is possibly TRBD1 (6 bases). Germline V gene sequence: CDR1 MNHNS, CDR2 SASEGT. The length of the CDR3 is 16 residues. Deletions cut 2 bases from V and 5 bases from J, with 13 bases between. In DNA, the CDR3 is TGTGCCAGCAGTGAAAGACAGGTGCGGAATAATTCACCCCTCCACTTT. It is translated as CASSERQVRNNSPLHF.

This chain links TRBV23-1 with TRBJ1-5; D is unresolved. TRBV23-1 falls under the ORF class, with uncertain function. V was shortened by 6 bases and J by 1 base, with 16 bases between the two germline ends. There are 16 residues in the CDR3. CDR3 protein: CASRKQRLGSNQPQHF. CDR3 DNA: TGCGCCAGCAGAAAACAGAGGCTGGGGAGCAATCAGCCCCAGCATTTT.

CDR3 residues: CASSDAGARTEAFF. CDR3 bases: TGTGCCAGCAGTGATGCAGGGGCGAGAACTGAAGCTTTCTTT. The rearrangement links TRBV2 to TRBJ1-1, with a weak D call TRBD1 (6 bases). Per germline, CDR1 SNHLY and CDR2 FYNNEI. The length of the CDR3 is 14 residues. The V gene lost 3 bases and the J gene lost 5 bases, with 13 bases spanning the gap.

The V gene is TRBV5-4, the J gene TRBJ2-2, with 11 bases matching TRBD2. The CDR3 totals 16 residues. J lost 4 bases, V lost 5 bases, and 7 bases had no gene match. Germline assignment: CDR1 SGHNT and CDR2 YYREEE (reference sequence). This chain's CDR3 is CASSQGSGGATGELFF. CDR3 in DNA: TGTGCCAGCAGTCAGGGTAGCGGGGGGGCCACCGGGGAGCTGTTTTTT.

A single count supports this clone. CDR3 amino acids: CASSWTSQETQYF. The CDR3 bases are TGTGCCAGCAGTTGGACCAGCCAAGAGACCCAGTACTTC. The rearrangement joins TRBV6-5 to TRBJ2-5; the D is unclear. Germline lookup yields CDR1 MNHEY and CDR2 SVGAGI. The CDR3 extends over 13 amino acids. The V end was cut by 4 bases, the J end by 1 base, with 7 bases between.

Here the CDR3 reads CASSLADGTYGYTF. CDR3 coding DNA: TGCGCCAGCAGCTTGGCGGACGGAACATATGGCTACACCTTC. This chain connects TRBV5-1 to TRBJ1-2; D is undetermined. Trimming removed 0 bases at V and 5 bases at J, with 11 bases between. From germline, CDR1 is SGHRS and CDR2 YFSETQ. The CDR3 runs 14 residues.

The V gene is TRBV5-4, the J gene TRBJ2-1; 7 bases are a match to TRBD1. Germline V CDR1 and CDR2: SGHNT, YYREEE (reference sequence). The CDR3 has 13 amino acids. J was trimmed by 6 bases and V by 4 bases; bases with no gene match: 4. The CDR3 DNA is TGTGCCAGCAGCCCTAGGGACAGCAATGAGCAGTTCTTC. Translation gives CASSPRDSNEQFF.

The V and J genes are TRBV7-9 and TRBJ1-1; D remains unclear. Trimming shortened V by 5 bases and J by 2 bases, and 21 bases separated the two germline ends. The germline V gene has CDR1 SEHNR and CDR2 FQNEAQ (reference sequence). The CDR3 length is 17 residues. As DNA, the CDR3 is TGTGCCAGCAGCATTCGGGCCCCTCTCGCGCAAAACACTGAAGCTTTCTTT. Protein product: CASSIRAPLAQNTEAFF. The variable domain in full, with the rest retrieved from reference TRBV7-9 and TRBJ1-1, is DTGVSQNPRHKITKRGQNVTFRCDPISEHNRLYWYRQTLGQGPEFLTYFQNEAQLEKSRLLSDRFSAERPKGSFSTLEIQRTEQGDSAMYLCASSIRAPLAQNTEAFFGQGTRLTVV.

As regards this clone: Additional DNA sequences in this sample encode the identical CDR3. The chain recombines TRBV27 with TRBJ1-2, with 7 bases matching TRBD1. The V gene's germline CDR1 is MNHEY and CDR2 SMNVEV (reference sequence). The CDR3 consists of 13 residues. The ends lost 3 bases at V and 3 bases at J; junction bases unmatched: 1. This chain's CDR3 is CASSFGTDYGYTF. Written as DNA, the CDR3 is TGTGCCAGCAGTTTTGGGACAGACTATGGCTACACCTTC.

The chain employs TRBV4-1 and TRBJ2-7; tentatively, D is TRBD1 or TRBD2 (5 bases each). Trimming left V 1 base short and J 0 bases short, with 10 bases between. The CDR3 spans 15 residues. CDR1 MGHRA and CDR2 YSYEKL come from the germline V gene. CDR3 DNA sequence: TGCGCCAGCAGCCAAGGGGACGGCAGCTCCTACGAGCAGTACTTC. It yields the protein CASSQGDGSSYEQYF.

CDR3 nucleotide sequence: TGTGCCAGTAGTAGGAAGGGGACGGCTGAAGCTTTCTTT. It yields the protein CASSRKGTAEAFF. This sequence joins TRBV19 and TRBJ1-1; tentative D call: TRBD1 (5 bases). V lost 4 bases and J lost 6, with 12 bases in between. This CDR3 contains 13 residues. From germline, CDR1 is LNHDA and CDR2 SQIVND (reference sequence).

The chain couples TRBV29-1 to TRBJ1-2; D is ambiguous. This CDR3 contains 11 residues. V dropped 0 bases and J dropped 8 bases, with 7 bases sitting between them. Germline CDR1 and CDR2: SQVTM and ANQGSEA. For the CDR3, the DNA is TGCAGCGTTGAAGAACCGTGGGGCTACACCTTC. Its protein product is CSVEEPWGYTF. Full variable domain (outside the CDR3, taken from reference TRBV29-1 and TRBJ1-2): SAVISQKPSRDICQRGTSLTIQCQVDSQVTMMFWYRQQPGQSLTLIATANQGSEATYESGFVIDKFPISRPNLTFSTLTVSNMSPEDSSIYLCSVEEPWGYTFGSGTRLTVV.

V gene TRBV9 combines with J gene TRBJ2-4, with D possibly being TRBD1 (5 bases). Germline CDR1 is SGDLS and CDR2 is YYNGEE. This CDR3 contains 13 residues. Trimming left V 3 bases short and J 8 bases short, with 12 bases between. The CDR3 region is CASSASRADIQYF. CDR3 nucleotide sequence: TGTGCCAGCAGCGCGTCCAGGGCGGACATTCAGTACTTC.

The V and J genes are TRBV5-1 and TRBJ2-2; TRBD1 might be the D (6 bases). Trimming pared 0 bases from V and 7 bases from J, leaving 16 bases between. Germline lookup yields CDR1 SGHRS and CDR2 YFSETQ. The CDR3 is 16 amino acids. DNA of the CDR3: TGCGCCAGCAGCTTGGACGGCAGGGGAGCGAGCGGGGAGCTGTTTTTT. Its protein product is CASSLDGRGASGELFF.

The rearrangement joins TRBV11-2 to TRBJ1-1; D remains ambiguous. V lost 5 bases, J lost 8 bases, and 12 bases lay in between. This CDR3 spans 12 amino acids. Germline V gene lookup returns CDR1 SGHAT and CDR2 FQNNGV. CDR3 DNA sequence: TGTGCCAGCAGCACGAGGAGCGAAGAAGCTTTCTTT. This codes for CASSTRSEEAFF.

The chain uses TRBV28 and TRBJ2-7; a possible D gene is TRBD2 (5 bases). This CDR3 region has 15 residues. Germline loops: CDR1 MDHEN, CDR2 SYDVKM. The V end lost 7 bases, the J end lost 2 bases, and 18 bases lay between the germline ends. This CDR3 reads CASTPSRIGPYEQYF. The CDR3 bases are TGTGCCAGCACCCCTAGCAGGATTGGCCCCTACGAGCAGTACTTC. Full variable domain (missing parts from reference TRBV28 and TRBJ2-7): DVKVTQSSRYLVKRTGEKVFLECVQDMDHENMFWYRQDPGLGLRLIYFSYDVKMKEKGDIPEGYSVSREKKERFSLILESASTNQTSMYLCASTPSRIGPYEQYFGPGTRLTVT.

The gene calls are TRBV29-1 and TRBJ1-2; D is uncertain. Trimming left V 4 bases short and J 0 bases short, with 3 bases between. Germline CDR1 is SQVTM and CDR2 is ANQGSEA. This CDR3 is 11 amino acids long. CDR3 sequence reads: CSVATNYGYTF. CDR3 nucleotide sequence: TGCAGCGTTGCTACTAACTATGGCTACACCTTC.

This clone appeared a single time. The J gene is TRBJ1-5, the V gene TRBV19; TRBD1 agrees at 7 bases. V dropped 5 bases and J dropped 2; count of bases not matched to a gene: 6. The CDR3 is made up of 15 amino acids. CDR1 LNHDA and CDR2 SQIVND come from the germline V gene (reference sequence). The CDR3 reads CASSAPRGRNQPQHF. The CDR3 nucleotides are TGTGCCAGTAGTGCTCCAAGGGGGCGCAATCAGCCCCAGCATTTT.

The chain joins TRBV27 to TRBJ1-1; D is unresolved. The germline CDR1 and CDR2 sequences are MNHEY and SMNVEV (reference sequence). The CDR3 is 13 residues long. V was cut by 6 bases and J by 0 bases, with 8 bases left in between. The CDR3 loop is CASRDGMNTEAFF. The CDR3 bases are TGTGCCAGCAGGGACGGTATGAACACTGAAGCTTTCTTT.

The gene calls are TRBV10-3 and TRBJ1-4; a weak D match, TRBD1 (5 bases). The CDR3 has 13 amino acids. CDR1 and CDR2 (germline): ENHRY, SYGVKD. Between the trimmed V and J ends, which lost 6 bases and 8 bases, there was a span of 13 bases. Here the CDR3 DNA reads TGTGCCATCAGCCCCGCAGGGAGGGAAAAACTGTTTTTT. Translated, it gives CAISPAGREKLFF.

The chain joins TRBV4-1 to TRBJ1-5; D is perhaps TRBD1 (6 bases). Trimming removed 6 bases from V and 7 bases from J, with 10 bases in between. The CDR3 runs 12 residues. Germline V gene sequence: CDR1 MGHRA, CDR2 YSYEKL. CDR3 sequence: CASSGRGQPQHF. The CDR3 DNA reads as TGCGCCAGCAGTGGCAGGGGACAGCCCCAGCATTTT.

The chain is built from TRBV7-9 and TRBJ2-1; 7 nucleotides agree with TRBD2. The germline V gene has CDR1 SEHNR and CDR2 FQNEAQ (reference sequence). The junction had 5 bases not matched to a gene; V was cut back by 1 base and J by 5 bases. The CDR3 consists of 15 residues. The DNA for the CDR3 is TGTGCCAGCAGCTTAGTAGCCCTAGCGGACAATGAGCAGTTCTTC. Encoded protein: CASSLVALADNEQFF.

A remark on this clone: Other nucleotide sequences in the sample specify the same CDR3. The chain links TRBV24-1 to TRBJ1-5; no firm D call. V was pared by 1 base and J by 7 bases, with 4 bases between. Germline V lookup: CDR1 KGHDR, CDR2 SFDVKD. The CDR3 consists of 12 residues. CDR3 coding DNA: TGTGCCACCAGTGATTTTGGGCAGCCCCAGCATTTT. This gives the protein CATSDFGQPQHF.

J is TRBJ2-7 and V is TRBV7-9; 15 bases are a match to TRBD2. Germline-derived CDR1 and CDR2 are SEHNR and FQNEAQ (reference sequence). J was trimmed by 2 bases and V by 5 bases; bases with no gene match: 10. This CDR3 has 18 amino acids. DNA of the CDR3: TGTGCCAGCAGCCACCACGGGACTAGCGGGGGGCGAACCTACGAGCAGTACTTC. Its translation: CASSHHGTSGGRTYEQYF.

This clone occurred a few times. The J gene is TRBJ1-2, the V gene TRBV7-2; D perhaps matches TRBD1 (5 bases). Trimming left V 7 bases short and J 4 bases short, with 22 bases between. Germline V gene data show CDR1 as SGHTA and CDR2 as FQGNSA. The length of the CDR3 is 16 residues. The CDR3 sequence is CASNYPGREGFYGYTF. In nucleotides, the CDR3 is TGTGCCAGCAACTATCCCGGACGGGAGGGGTTCTATGGCTACACCTTC. Supplemented by reference TRBV7-2 and TRBJ1-2, the full variable domain reads GAGVSQSPSNKVTEKGKDVELRCDPISGHTALYWYRQSLGQGLEFLIYFQGNSAPDKSGLPSDRFSAERTGGSVSTLTIQRTQQEDSAVYLCASNYPGREGFYGYTFGSGTRLTVV.

The chain carries TRBV5-6 and TRBJ1-1, with 8 bases matching TRBD1. This CDR3 has 16 amino acids. Trimming removed 2 bases from V and 0 bases from J; junction bases left unmatched: 6. The germline gives CDR1 SGHDT, CDR2 YYEEEE. The CDR3 DNA reads as TGTGCCAGCAGCTTTCAGGGGGCCCTCATGAACACTGAAGCTTTCTTT. Residues: CASSFQGALMNTEAFF.

This chain connects TRBV7-8 to TRBJ2-7, with 8 bases aligning to TRBD1. This CDR3 has 13 amino acids. Per the germline V gene, CDR1 is SGHVS and CDR2 is FQNEAQ. J was trimmed by 5 bases and V by 4 bases; bases with no gene match: 4. CDR3 region: CASSSGQANEQYF. The CDR3 nucleotides read TGTGCCAGCAGCTCGGGACAGGCGAACGAGCAGTACTTC.

The rearrangement links TRBV13 to TRBJ2-1; 9 bases map to TRBD2. V lost 4 bases, J lost 13 bases, and 11 bases stayed unmatched. The CDR3 totals 14 residues. Germline CDR1 and CDR2: PRHDT and FYEKMQ (reference sequence). The CDR3 spells CASSSSERGAPQFF. The CDR3, as DNA: TGTGCCAGCAGCTCTTCAGAGCGGGGGGCCCCTCAGTTCTTC. Together with reference TRBV13 and TRBJ2-1, the CDR3 gives the full variable domain: AAGVIQSPRHLIKEKRETATLKCYPIPRHDTVYWYQQGPGQDPQFLISFYEKMQSDKGSIPDRFSAQQFSDYHSELNMSSLELGDSALYFCASSSSERGAPQFFGPGTRLTVL.

The chain carries TRBV9 and TRBJ1-1, with 10 nucleotides matching TRBD1. V shed 0 bases, J shed 6 bases, and the junction held 8 bases outside the gene matches. This CDR3 is built from 16 residues. The germline gives CDR1 SGDLS, CDR2 YYNGEE. The CDR3 region has the DNA TGTGCCAGCAGCGTAGGGGACAGGGGCCCATACGCTGAAGCTTTCTTT. It translates to CASSVGDRGPYAEAFF. The whole variable domain, filled in from reference TRBV9 and TRBJ1-1, reads DSGVTQTPKHLITATGQRVTLRCSPRSGDLSVYWYQQSLDQGLQFLIQYYNGEERAKGNILERFSAQQFPDLHSELNLSSLELGDSALYFCASSVGDRGPYAEAFFGQGTRLTVV.

The J gene is TRBJ2-3, the V gene TRBV27; D perhaps matches TRBD2 (6 bases). Germline CDR1 and CDR2: MNHEY and SMNVEV (reference sequence). Trimming took off 3 bases at V and 4 bases at J, with 11 bases between the two ends. The CDR3 contains 14 residues. The chain's CDR3 is CASSFGGVADTQYF. The CDR3 bases are TGTGCCAGCAGTTTCGGCGGGGTTGCAGATACGCAGTATTTT.